The T cell receptor (beta chain) described here comes from a study of shared clonotypes between healthy human individuals. On the study more broadly: Per-donor plates numbered three CD4 naive, three CD4 memory, two CD8 naive and one CD8 memory. Overall study results and limits: A reduction in generation probabilities was seen for non-shared clonotypes relative to those shared by all four donors.

About this clone itself: What it recognizes is unknown.

Per the authors' pipeline: From ImmunoSEQ came sequences covering only the junction and carrying no quality scores, so filtering differed. Repertoires were generated with immunoSEQ multiplex PCR, while TCRdb's copy carries only in-frame clones and drops some. The D gene and trimming were derived from the DNA, and the V and J assignments and clone size from that table. The sample carries fewer than 2.5 million clones, 93% recorded once. The TCR sequence derives from a man aged 18 to 29 in good health. Some clones in this sample may be carry-over from other donors' samples. Sequenced: naive CD4+ T cells from PBMCs. The subset denotes: CD45RA+ positively selected.

The CDR3 DNA reads as TGTGCCAGCAGCTTGCTGTCAGTTAGCACAGATACGCAGTATTTT. Translation: CASSLLSVSTDTQYF. The gene calls are TRBV5-4 and TRBJ2-3, with D hard to call. This CDR3 has 15 amino acids. V lost 1 base, J lost 0 bases, and 9 bases lay in between. CDR1 is SGHNT, CDR2 YYREEE, per germline (reference sequence).